The source of this T cell receptor (beta chain) is a study of T-cell memory formation after mild COVID-19. This CDR3 region has 16 residues. CDR1 and CDR2 from the germline V gene are MNHNY and SVGAGI (reference sequence). The germline V and J ends were trimmed by 4 bases and 6 bases, with 20 bases remaining between them. Each CDR3 protein gets one entry after TCRdb re-called the 5' RACE reads with MiXCR. The table records approximately 260,000 distinct CDR3 sequences, 16% of them present only once. In this sample, this clonotype turned up many times. The gene calls are TRBV6-6 and TRBJ2-3; either TRBD1 or TRBD2 may supply D (5 bases each). Sample: PBMCs or a T cell subset sorted from them (not recorded which). The receptor comes from a man between 18 and 29 years old who had mild COVID-19 (a few samples of this study predate the infection). Cell type and time point are not known. The CDR3 is CASSFPGPRAPDTQYF. CDR3 nucleotide sequence: TGTGCCAGCAGTTTTCCGGGGCCGCGCGCCCCCGATACGCAGTATTTT.